The sequence of this TCR beta chain was determined in a study of PD-L1 blockade in urothelial cancer. Study-level information: Timepoints chosen for blood analysis were 3 weeks (second dose) and 6 weeks after treatment start.

After removal of 4 bases from V and 4 bases from J, the junction contained 7 bases not matched to a gene. The CDR3 length is 14 residues. Germline CDR1 and CDR2: SGHDT and YYEEEE. Each PCR had synthetic TCR analog templates added to it as a spike-in. TCRdb's table, derived via immunoSEQ multiplex PCR, lists solely in-frame clones and lacks some. Of roughly 51,000 clones listed, approximately 79% are singletons. Noted time point: pretreatment peripheral blood. Anywhere from 1 to 8 samples came from each patient, spanning pretreatment and on-treatment. Sequences were derived from PBMCs, sampled around atezolizumab (anti-PD-L1) treatment. The rearrangement links TRBV5-6 to TRBJ2-5; 7 nucleotides line up with TRBD1. This receptor was identified in a man between 65 and 85 years old with urothelial cancer. CDR3 coding DNA: TGTGCCAGCAGCACGGGACAGAGGCTAGAGACCCAGTACTTC. Translating it yields CASSTGQRLETQYF.